The entry below gives a single TCR beta chain sequence along with its context. The antigen is undetermined. This sample is part of a study of beta chain features in type 1 diabetes. Between the trimmed V and J ends, which lost 1 base and 7 bases, there was a span of 8 bases. The CDR3 totals 13 residues. Germline-derived CDR1 and CDR2 are SGHTA and FQGTGA. Study findings and constraints: A definitive answer on HLA type influencing TCRB rearrangement was not reached here. Whatever favoring of shorter templates PCR might show would apply equally to patients and controls. Type 1 diabetes patients had fewer VDJ junction insertions and more deletions. Cells with high TCR expression could be over-represented by cDNA sequencing.

The entirety of the isolated RNA underwent reverse transcription, so expressed TCRB transcripts were sequenced. Repertoires were generated with immunoSEQ multiplex PCR, while TCRdb's copy carries only in-frame clones and drops some. This table holds roughly 150,000 clones, less than 9.5% found once. The chain couples TRBV7-3 to TRBJ2-1; possibly TRBD2 for D (6 bases). Input material: central memory CD4+ T cells from blood. The source of this sequence is a woman between 18 and 29 years old in good health. The CDR3 bases are TGTGCCAGCAGCTTAAGTCGGGGGAATGAGCAGTTCTTC. Amino acid sequence: CASSLSRGNEQFF.